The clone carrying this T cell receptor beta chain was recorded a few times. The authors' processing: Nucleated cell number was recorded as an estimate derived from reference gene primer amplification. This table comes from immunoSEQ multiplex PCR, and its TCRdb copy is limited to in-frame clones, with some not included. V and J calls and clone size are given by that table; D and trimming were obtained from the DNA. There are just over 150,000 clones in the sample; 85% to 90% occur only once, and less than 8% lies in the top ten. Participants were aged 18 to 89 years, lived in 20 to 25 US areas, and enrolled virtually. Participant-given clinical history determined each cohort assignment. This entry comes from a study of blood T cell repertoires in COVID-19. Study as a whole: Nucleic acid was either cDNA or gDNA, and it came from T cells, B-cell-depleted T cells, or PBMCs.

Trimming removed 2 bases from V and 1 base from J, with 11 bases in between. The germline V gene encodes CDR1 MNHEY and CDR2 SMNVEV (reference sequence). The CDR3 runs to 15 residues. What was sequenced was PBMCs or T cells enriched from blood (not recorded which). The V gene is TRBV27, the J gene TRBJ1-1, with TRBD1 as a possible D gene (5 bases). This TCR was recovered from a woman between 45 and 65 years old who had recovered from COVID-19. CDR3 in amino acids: CASSLLGRGNTEAFF. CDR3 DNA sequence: TGTGCCAGCAGTTTACTGGGTAGGGGGAACACTGAAGCTTTCTTT.